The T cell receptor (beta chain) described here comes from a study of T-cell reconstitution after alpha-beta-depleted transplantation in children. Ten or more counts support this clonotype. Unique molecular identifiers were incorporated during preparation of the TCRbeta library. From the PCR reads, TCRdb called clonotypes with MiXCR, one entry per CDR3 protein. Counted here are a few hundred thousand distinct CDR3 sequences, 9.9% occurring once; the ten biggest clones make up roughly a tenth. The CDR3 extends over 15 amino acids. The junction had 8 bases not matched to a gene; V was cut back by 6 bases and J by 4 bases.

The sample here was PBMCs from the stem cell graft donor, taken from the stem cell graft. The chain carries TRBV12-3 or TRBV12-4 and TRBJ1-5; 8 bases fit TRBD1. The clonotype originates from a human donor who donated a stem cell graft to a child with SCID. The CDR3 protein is CASRPGQEFNQPQHF. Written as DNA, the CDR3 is TGTGCCAGCAGGCCGGGACAGGAGTTTAATCAGCCCCAGCATTTT.